Shown below are 2 T cell receptor beta chains from a single sample sequenced in a study of PD-L1 blockade in urothelial cancer. TCRdb's copy holds only in-frame clones and misses some; the assay was immunoSEQ multiplex PCR. This sample yields 45,000 to 55,000 clones, of which more than 80% are seen a single time; approximately 1.4% belongs to the top ten. Described time point: pretreatment peripheral blood. Sample: PBMCs, taken around atezolizumab (anti-PD-L1) treatment. The receptors shown here come from a man between 45 and 60 years old with urothelial cancer.

The chain is built from TRBV7-6 and TRBJ2-5; unclear D gene. The CDR3 runs to 12 residues. V lost 5 bases to trimming and J lost 0 bases, with 4 bases between them. CDR1 and CDR2 (germline): SGHVS, FNYEAQ. CDR3 bases: TGTGCCAGCAGCATAAACCAAGAGACCCAGTACTTC. It specifies CASSINQETQYF. Full variable domain (missing parts from reference TRBV7-6 and TRBJ2-5): GAGVSQSPRYKVTKRGQDVALRCDPISGHVSLYWYRQALGQGPEFLTYFNYEAQQDKSGLPNDRFSAERPEGSISTLTIQRTEQRDSAMYRCASSINQETQYFGPGTRLLVL.

V gene TRBV5-4 combines with J gene TRBJ2-3; D may be TRBD1 (5 bases). The germline V gene has CDR1 SGHNT and CDR2 YYREEE (reference sequence). V dropped 0 bases and J dropped 7 bases, with 6 bases sitting between them. The CDR3 loop spans 12 amino acids. This chain's CDR3 is CASSLEGYTQYF. The CDR3 DNA is TGTGCCAGCAGCTTGGAGGGGTATACGCAGTATTTT.